Each of the 9 T cell receptor beta chains below was sequenced from the same sample in a study of immune evolution from preneoplasia to lung adenocarcinoma. Some clones are missing from TCRdb's copy, which holds only in-frame ones; the method was immunoSEQ multiplex PCR. The repertoire includes about 8,300 clones, 75% to 90% of them detected once, and 5% to 7% sits in the top ten. The sequencing input was FFPE minimally invasive lung adenocarcinoma tissue. All receptors come from a person between 65 and 80 years old with lung adenocarcinoma.

This clone was picked up a small number of times. The V call is TRBV29-1, the J call TRBJ2-3, with D uncertain. Deletions cut 1 base from V and 1 base from J, with 3 bases between. Germline CDR1 SQVTM, CDR2 ANQGSEA. CDR3 length equals 12 residues. CDR3 sequence reads: CSVEAGTDTQYF. In DNA form, the CDR3 reads TGCAGCGTTGAAGCGGGCACAGATACGCAGTATTTT.

The V gene is TRBV11-1, the J gene TRBJ1-2; TRBD1 might be the D (6 bases). Deletions cut 5 bases from V and 4 bases from J, with 11 bases between. CDR1 SGHAT and CDR2 FQDESV come from the germline V gene (reference sequence). The CDR3 spans 13 residues. Here the CDR3 DNA reads TGTGCCAGCAGCCTCAGGGGCGGCTATGGCTACACCTTC. Encoded protein: CASSLRGGYGYTF.

The chain recombines TRBV15 with TRBJ2-7; TRBD1 is a possible D gene (6 bases). The CDR3 is 16 amino acids. The germline CDR1 and CDR2 sequences are LNHNV and YYDKDF (reference sequence). The ends were cut back, 3 bases at V and 1 base at J, with 16 bases in the middle. CDR3 amino acids: CATSRDNRVPSYEQYF. The CDR3 DNA reads as TGTGCCACCAGCAGGGACAACAGGGTCCCTTCCTACGAGCAGTACTTC.

The chain employs TRBV11-2 and TRBJ2-3; no clear D gene. The V and J ends lost 0 bases and 5 bases respectively, with 6 bases between them. Germline CDR1 is SGHAT and CDR2 is FQNNGV. CDR3 length equals 13 residues. The CDR3, as DNA: TGTGCCAGCAGCTTAGATGGGAAAGATACGCAGTATTTT. As protein: CASSLDGKDTQYF.

This sequence joins TRBV7-2 and TRBJ1-4; D uncertain. Between the trimmed V and J ends, which lost 5 bases and 0 bases, there was a span of 10 bases. CDR3 length equals 15 residues. Germline lookup yields CDR1 SGHTA and CDR2 FQGNSA. This CDR3 reads CASSRRASTNEKLFF. The CDR3 bases are TGTGCCAGCAGCCGTCGTGCCTCAACTAATGAAAAACTGTTTTTT.

The CDR3 sequence: CASSHPARGPEAFF. The DNA for the CDR3 is TGCGCCAGCAGCCACCCCGCGAGAGGACCTGAAGCTTTCTTT. The chain is built from TRBV4-1 and TRBJ1-1; no reliable D call. Trimming shortened V by 3 bases and J by 6 bases, and 14 bases separated the two germline ends. Germline CDR1 is MGHRA and CDR2 is YSYEKL. This CDR3 comprises 14 residues.

J is TRBJ1-6 and V is TRBV5-4, with 7 bases that match TRBD1. The CDR3 covers 16 residues. The J segment lost 6 bases and the V segment lost 5 bases, leaving 11 bases of the junction unmatched. Germline V gene sequence: CDR1 SGHNT, CDR2 YYREEE (reference sequence). Here the CDR3 reads CASRRGQEQVNSPLHF. CDR3 nucleotides: TGTGCCAGCAGACGCGGACAGGAACAGGTTAATTCACCCCTCCACTTT.

This clone showed up just a few times. The chain is built from TRBV4-1 and TRBJ1-1, with TRBD1 matching over 9 bases. V lost 6 bases and J lost 5; bases outside the gene matches: 1. Germline assignment: CDR1 MGHRA and CDR2 YSYEKL. The CDR3 runs 12 residues. The chain's CDR3 is CASRTGGTEAFF. The CDR3, as DNA: TGCGCCAGCAGGACAGGGGGAACTGAAGCTTTCTTT.

The chain employs TRBV5-6 and TRBJ2-6; unclear D gene. V lost 4 bases, J lost 1 base, and 12 bases lay in between. This CDR3 has 16 amino acids. Germline V lookup: CDR1 SGHDT, CDR2 YYEEEE. CDR3 nucleotide sequence: TGTGCCAGCAGCACCCTCAGAAGATCTGGGGCCAACGTCCTGACTTTC. Encoded protein: CASSTLRRSGANVLTF.